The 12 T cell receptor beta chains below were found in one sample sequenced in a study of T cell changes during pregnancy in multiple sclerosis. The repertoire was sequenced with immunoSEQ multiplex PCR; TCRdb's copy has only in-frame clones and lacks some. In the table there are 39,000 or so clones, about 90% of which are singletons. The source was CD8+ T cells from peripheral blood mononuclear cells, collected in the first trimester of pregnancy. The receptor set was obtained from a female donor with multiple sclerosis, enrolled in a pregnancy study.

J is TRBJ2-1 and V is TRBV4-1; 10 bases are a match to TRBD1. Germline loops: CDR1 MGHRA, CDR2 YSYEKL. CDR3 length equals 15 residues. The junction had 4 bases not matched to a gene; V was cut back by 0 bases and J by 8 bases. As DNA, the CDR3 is TGCGCCAGCAGCCAAGAAAGGGACAGGGGTTATGAGCAGTTCTTC. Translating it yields CASSQERDRGYEQFF.

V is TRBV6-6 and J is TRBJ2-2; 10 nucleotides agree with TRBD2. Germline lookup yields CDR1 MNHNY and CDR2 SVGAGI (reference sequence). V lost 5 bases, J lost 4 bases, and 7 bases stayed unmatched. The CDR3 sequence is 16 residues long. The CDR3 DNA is TGTGCCAGCAGTCTCAGCGGGGGGGCCGGCACCGGGGAGCTGTTTTTT. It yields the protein CASSLSGGAGTGELFF.

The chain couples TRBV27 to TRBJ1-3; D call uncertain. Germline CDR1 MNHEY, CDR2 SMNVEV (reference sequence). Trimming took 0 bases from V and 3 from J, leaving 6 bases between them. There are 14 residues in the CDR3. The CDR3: CASSLSRSGNTIYF. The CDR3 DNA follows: TGTGCCAGCAGTTTATCTAGAAGTGGAAACACCATATATTTT.

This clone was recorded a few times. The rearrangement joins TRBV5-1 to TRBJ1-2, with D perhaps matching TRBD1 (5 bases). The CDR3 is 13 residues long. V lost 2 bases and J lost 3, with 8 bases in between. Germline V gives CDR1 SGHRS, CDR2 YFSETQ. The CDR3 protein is CASSFSQDYGYTF. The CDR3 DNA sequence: TGCGCCAGCAGCTTTTCACAGGACTATGGCTACACCTTC.

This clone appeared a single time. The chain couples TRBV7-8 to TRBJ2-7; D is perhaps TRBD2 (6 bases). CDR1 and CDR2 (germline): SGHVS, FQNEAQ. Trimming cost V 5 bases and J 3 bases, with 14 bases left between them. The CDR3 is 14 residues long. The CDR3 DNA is TGTGCCAGCAGCATCAGACAGACTAGCTACGAGCAGTACTTC. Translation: CASSIRQTSYEQYF.

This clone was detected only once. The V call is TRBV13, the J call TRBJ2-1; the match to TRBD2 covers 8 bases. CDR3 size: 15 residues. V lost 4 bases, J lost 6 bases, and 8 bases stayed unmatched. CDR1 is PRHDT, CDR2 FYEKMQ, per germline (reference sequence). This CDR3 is CASSSAGGPVNEQFF. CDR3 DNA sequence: TGTGCCAGCAGCTCCGCGGGGGGCCCCGTCAATGAGCAGTTCTTC.

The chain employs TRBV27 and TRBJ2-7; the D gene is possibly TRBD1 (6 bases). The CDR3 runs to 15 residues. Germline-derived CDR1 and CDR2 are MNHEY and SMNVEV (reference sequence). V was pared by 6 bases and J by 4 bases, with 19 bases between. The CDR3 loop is CASRLTETGFYEQYF. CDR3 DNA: TGTGCCAGCAGACTCACGGAGACAGGTTTTTACGAGCAGTACTTC.

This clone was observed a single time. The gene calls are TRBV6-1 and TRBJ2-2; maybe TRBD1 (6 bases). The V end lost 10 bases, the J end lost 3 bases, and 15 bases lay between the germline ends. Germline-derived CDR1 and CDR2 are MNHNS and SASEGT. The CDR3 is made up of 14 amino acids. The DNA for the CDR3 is TGTGCCACAAAGCCAGGGGCTGACACCGGGGAGCTGTTTTTT. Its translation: CATKPGADTGELFF.

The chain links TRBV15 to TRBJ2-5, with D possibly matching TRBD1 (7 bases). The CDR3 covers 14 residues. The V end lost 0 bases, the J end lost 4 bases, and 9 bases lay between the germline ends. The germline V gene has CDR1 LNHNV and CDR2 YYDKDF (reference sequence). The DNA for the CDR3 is TGTGCCACCAGCAGAGACCAGGGGGGAGAGACCCAGTACTTC. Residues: CATSRDQGGETQYF.

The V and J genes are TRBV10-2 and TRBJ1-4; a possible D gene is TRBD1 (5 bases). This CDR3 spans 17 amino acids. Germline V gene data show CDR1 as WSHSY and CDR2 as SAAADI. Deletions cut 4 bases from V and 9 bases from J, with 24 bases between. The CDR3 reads CASSGSGFRDGGKKLFF. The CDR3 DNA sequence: TGCGCCAGCAGTGGCTCCGGATTCCGGGACGGGGGGAAAAAACTGTTTTTT.

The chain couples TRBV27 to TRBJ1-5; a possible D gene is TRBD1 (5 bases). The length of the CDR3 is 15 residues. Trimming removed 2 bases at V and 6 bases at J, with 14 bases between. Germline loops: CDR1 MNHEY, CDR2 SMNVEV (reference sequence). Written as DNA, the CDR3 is TGTGCCAGCAGTTTACTTGCAGGGCTCGGTCAGCCCCAGCATTTT. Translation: CASSLLAGLGQPQHF.

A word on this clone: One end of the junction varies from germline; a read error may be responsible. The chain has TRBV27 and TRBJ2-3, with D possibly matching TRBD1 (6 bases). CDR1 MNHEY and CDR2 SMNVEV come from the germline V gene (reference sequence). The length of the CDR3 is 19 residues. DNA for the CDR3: TGTGCCAGCAATTTAACGCCCGGAACGGGACACTATACCACAGATACGCAGTATTTT. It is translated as CASNLTPGTGHYTTDTQYF.